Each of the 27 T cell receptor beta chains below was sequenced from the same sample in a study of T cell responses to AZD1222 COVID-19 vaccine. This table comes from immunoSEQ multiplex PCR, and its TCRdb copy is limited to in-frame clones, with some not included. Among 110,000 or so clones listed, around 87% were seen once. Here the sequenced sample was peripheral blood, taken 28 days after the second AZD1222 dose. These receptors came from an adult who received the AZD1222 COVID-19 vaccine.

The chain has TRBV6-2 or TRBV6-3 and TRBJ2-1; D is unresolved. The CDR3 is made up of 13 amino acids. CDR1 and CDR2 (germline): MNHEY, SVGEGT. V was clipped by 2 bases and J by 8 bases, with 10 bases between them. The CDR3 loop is CASSYRQSDEQFF. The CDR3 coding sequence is TGTGCCAGCAGTTACAGACAAAGCGATGAGCAGTTCTTC.

The CDR3 region is CASLVLYYEQYF. The CDR3 DNA is TGTGCCAGCCTCGTTCTGTACTACGAGCAGTACTTC. The chain combines TRBV12-3 or TRBV12-4 with TRBJ2-7; D is unclear. This CDR3 is built from 12 residues. Trimming stripped 8 bases from V and 3 bases from J, with 11 bases between.

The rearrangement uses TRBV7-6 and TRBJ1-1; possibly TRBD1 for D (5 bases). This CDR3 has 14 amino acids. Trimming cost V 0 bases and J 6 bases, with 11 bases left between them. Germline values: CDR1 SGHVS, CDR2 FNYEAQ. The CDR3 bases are TGTGCCAGCAGCTTAGCCGGGGAACAGGCTGAAGCTTTCTTT. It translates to CASSLAGEQAEAFF.

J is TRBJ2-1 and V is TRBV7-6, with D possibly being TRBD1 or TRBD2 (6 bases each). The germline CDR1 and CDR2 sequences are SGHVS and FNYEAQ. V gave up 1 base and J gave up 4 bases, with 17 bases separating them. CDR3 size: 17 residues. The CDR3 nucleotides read TGTGCCAGCAGCTTAGTTGTGGGGGGCGCGGGTTACAATGAGCAGTTCTTC. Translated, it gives CASSLVVGGAGYNEQFF. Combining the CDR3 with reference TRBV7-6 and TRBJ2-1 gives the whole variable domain GAGVSQSPRYKVTKRGQDVALRCDPISGHVSLYWYRQALGQGPEFLTYFNYEAQQDKSGLPNDRFSAERPEGSISTLTIQRTEQRDSAMYRCASSLVVGGAGYNEQFFGPGTRLTVL.

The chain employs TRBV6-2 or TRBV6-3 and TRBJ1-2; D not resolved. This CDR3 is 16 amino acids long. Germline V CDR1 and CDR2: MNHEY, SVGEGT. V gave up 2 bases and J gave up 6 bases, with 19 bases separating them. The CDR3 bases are TGTGCCAGCAGTTACGGGCCTCCCAACCTCGGAAATGGCTACACCTTC. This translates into CASSYGPPNLGNGYTF.

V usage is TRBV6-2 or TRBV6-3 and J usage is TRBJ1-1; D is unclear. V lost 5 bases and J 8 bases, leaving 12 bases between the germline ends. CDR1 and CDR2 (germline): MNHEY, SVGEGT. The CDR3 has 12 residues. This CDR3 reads CASSDLGREAFF. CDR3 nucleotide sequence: TGTGCCAGCAGTGACTTAGGCCGGGAAGCTTTCTTT.

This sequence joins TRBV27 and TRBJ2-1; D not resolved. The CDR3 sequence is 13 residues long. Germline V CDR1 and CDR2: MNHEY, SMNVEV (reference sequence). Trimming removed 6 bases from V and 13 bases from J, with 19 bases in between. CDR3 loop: CASRSFLGLGQFF. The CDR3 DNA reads TGTGCCAGCAGATCCTTCTTGGGCTTAGGTCAGTTCTTC.

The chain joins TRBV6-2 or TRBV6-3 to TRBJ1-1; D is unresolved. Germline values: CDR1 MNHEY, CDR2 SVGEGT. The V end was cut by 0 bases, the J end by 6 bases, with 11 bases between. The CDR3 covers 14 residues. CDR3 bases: TGTGCCAGCAGTTACTCGTCCAACGGGGCTGAAGCTTTCTTT. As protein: CASSYSSNGAEAFF.

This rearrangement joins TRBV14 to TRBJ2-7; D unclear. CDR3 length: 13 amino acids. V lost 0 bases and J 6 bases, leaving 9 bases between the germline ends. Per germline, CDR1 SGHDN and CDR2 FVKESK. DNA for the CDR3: TGTGCCAGCAGCCAAGATTTGCGGCGCGAGCAGTACTTC. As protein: CASSQDLRREQYF.

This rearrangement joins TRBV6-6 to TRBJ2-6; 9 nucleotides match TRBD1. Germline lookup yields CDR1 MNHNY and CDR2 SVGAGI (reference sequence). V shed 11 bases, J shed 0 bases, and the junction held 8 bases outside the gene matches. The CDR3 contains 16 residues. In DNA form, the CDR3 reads TGTGCCGGGGCCGGGACAGGGAGCTCTGGGGCCAACGTCCTGACTTTC. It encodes CAGAGTGSSGANVLTF.

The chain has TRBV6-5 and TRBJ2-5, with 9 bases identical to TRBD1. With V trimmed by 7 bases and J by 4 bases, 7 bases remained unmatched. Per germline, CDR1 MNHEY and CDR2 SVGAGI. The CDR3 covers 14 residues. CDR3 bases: TGTGCCAGCAAGGGGGACAGGGACGTAGAGACCCAGTACTTC. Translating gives CASKGDRDVETQYF.

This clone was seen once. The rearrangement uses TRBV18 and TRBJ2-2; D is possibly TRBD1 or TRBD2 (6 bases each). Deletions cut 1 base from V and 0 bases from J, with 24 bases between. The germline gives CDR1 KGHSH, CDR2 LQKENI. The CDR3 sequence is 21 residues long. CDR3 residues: CASSPRTQGGGSKANTGELFF. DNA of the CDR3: TGTGCCAGCTCACCACGCACACAGGGTGGGGGGTCTAAGGCGAACACCGGGGAGCTGTTTTTT.

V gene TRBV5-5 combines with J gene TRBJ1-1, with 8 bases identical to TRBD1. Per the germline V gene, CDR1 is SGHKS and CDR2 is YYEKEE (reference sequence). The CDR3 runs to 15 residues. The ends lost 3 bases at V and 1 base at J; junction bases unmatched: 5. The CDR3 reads CASSSGGGRNTEAFF. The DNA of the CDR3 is TGTGCCAGCAGCTCAGGGGGCGGGAGGAACACTGAAGCTTTCTTT.

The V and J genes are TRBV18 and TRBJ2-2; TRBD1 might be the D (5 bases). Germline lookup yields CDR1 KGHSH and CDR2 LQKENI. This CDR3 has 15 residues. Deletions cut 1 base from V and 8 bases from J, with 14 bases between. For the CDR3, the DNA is TGTGCCAGCTCACCACGTGAAGGGGCTTCTGGGGAGCTGTTTTTT. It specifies CASSPREGASGELFF.

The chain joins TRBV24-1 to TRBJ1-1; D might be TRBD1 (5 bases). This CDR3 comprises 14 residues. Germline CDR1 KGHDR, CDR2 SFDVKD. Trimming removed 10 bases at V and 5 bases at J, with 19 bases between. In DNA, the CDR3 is TGTGCCACGGGGGGTACGGGGCTTGATACTGAAGCTTTCTTT. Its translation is CATGGTGLDTEAFF.

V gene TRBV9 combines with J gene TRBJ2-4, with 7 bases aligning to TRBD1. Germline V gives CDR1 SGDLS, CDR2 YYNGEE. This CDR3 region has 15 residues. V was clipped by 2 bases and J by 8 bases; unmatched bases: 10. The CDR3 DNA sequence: TGTGCCAGCAGCGTGACAGGGAATGAAGGGGACATTCAGTACTTC. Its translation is CASSVTGNEGDIQYF.

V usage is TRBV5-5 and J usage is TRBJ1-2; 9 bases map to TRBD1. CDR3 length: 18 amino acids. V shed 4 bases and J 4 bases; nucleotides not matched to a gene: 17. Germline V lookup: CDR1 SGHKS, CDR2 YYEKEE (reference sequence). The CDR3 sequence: CASSPPRDREKRGYGYTF. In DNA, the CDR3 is TGTGCCAGCAGCCCCCCCCGGGACAGGGAAAAGAGGGGCTATGGCTACACCTTC. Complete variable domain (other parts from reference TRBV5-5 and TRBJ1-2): DAGVTQSPTHLIKTRGQQVTLRCSPISGHKSVSWYQQVLGQGPQFIFQYYEKEERGRGNFPDRFSARQFPNYSSELNVNALLLGDSALYLCASSPPRDREKRGYGYTFGSGTRLTVV.

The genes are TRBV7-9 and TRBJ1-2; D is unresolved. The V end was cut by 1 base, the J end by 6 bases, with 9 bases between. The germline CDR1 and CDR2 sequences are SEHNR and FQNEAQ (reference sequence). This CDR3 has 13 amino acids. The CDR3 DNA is TGTGCCAGCAGCTTAGTTGGGCAGGATGGCTACACCTTC. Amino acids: CASSLVGQDGYTF.

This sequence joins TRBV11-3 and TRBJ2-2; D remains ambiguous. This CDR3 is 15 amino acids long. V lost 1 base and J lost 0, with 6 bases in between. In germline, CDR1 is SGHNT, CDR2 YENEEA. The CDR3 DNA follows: TGTGCCAGCAGCTTAGCGGTCGCGAACACCGGGGAGCTGTTTTTT. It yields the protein CASSLAVANTGELFF.

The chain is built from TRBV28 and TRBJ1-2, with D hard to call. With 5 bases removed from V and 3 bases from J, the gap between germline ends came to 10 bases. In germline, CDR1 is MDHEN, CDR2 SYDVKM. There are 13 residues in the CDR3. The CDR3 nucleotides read TGTGCCAGCAGTCCCGGGCATGACTATGGCTACACCTTC. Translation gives CASSPGHDYGYTF.

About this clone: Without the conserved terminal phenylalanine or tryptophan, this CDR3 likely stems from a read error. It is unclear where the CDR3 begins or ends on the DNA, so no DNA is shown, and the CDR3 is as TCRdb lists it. CDR3 protein: CAWRPPGRGAQFP. The chain carries TRBV30 and TRBJ1-1. From its first to its last residue, the CDR3 has 13 amino acids. From germline, CDR1 is GTSNPN and CDR2 SVGIG (reference sequence).

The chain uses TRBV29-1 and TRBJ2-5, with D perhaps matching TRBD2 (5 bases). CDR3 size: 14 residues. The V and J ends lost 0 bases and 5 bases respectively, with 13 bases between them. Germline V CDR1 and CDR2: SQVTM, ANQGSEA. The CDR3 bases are TGCAGCGTTGAAGAATTTGAGGGCTTGGAGACCCAGTACTTC. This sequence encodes CSVEEFEGLETQYF.

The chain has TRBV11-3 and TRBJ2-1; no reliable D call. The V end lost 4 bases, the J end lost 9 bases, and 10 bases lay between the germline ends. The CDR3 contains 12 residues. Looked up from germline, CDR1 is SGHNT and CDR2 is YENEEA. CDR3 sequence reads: CASSSERREQFF. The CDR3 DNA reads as TGTGCCAGCAGCTCCGAGAGGCGTGAGCAGTTCTTC.

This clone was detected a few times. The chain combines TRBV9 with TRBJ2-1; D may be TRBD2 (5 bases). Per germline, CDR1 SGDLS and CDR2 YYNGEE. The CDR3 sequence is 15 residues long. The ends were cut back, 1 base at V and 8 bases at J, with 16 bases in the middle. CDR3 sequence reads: CASSVRASSGDEQFF. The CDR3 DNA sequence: TGTGCCAGCAGCGTAAGGGCTAGCTCTGGGGATGAGCAGTTCTTC.

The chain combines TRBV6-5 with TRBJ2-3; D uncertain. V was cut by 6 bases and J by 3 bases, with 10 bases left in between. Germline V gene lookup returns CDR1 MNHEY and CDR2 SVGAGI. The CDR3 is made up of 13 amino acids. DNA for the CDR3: TGTGCCAGCAGGCCCTACCAAACAGATACGCAGTATTTT. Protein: CASRPYQTDTQYF.

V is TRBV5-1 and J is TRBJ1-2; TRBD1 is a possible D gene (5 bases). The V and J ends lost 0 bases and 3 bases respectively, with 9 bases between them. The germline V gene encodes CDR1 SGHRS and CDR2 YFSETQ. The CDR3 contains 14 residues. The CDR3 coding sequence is TGCGCCAGCAGCTTGGCAGGGACGGACTATGGCTACACCTTC. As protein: CASSLAGTDYGYTF.

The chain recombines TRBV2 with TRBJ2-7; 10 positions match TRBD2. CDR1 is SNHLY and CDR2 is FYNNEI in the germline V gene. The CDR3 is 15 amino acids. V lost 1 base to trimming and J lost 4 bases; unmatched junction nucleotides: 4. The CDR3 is CASSEGLAGVYEQYF. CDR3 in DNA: TGTGCCAGCAGTGAAGGGCTAGCGGGAGTGTACGAGCAGTACTTC.